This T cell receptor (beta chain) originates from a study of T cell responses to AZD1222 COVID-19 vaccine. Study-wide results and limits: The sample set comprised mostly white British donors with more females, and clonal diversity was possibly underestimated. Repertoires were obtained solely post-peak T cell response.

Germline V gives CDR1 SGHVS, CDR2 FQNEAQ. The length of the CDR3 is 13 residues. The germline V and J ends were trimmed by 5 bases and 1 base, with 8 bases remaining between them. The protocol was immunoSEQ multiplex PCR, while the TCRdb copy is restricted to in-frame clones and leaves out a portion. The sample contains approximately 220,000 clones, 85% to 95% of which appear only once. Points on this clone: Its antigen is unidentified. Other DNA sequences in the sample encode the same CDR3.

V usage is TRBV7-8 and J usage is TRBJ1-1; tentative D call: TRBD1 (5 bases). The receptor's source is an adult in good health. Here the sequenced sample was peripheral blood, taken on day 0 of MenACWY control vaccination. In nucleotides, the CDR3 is TGTGCCAGCAGCCTCGGACAGAACACTGAAGCTTTCTTT. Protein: CASSLGQNTEAFF. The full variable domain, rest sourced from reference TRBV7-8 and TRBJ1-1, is GAGVSQSPRYKVAKRGQDVALRCDPISGHVSLFWYQQALGQGPEFLTYFQNEAQLDKSGLPSDRFFAERPEGSVSTLKIQRTQQEDSAVYLCASSLGQNTEAFFGQGTRLTVV.